The subject of this entry is one T cell receptor (beta chain). Its target is not known. This specimen comes from a study of shared clonotypes between healthy human individuals. Study results and caveats: Non-shared clonotypes displayed generation probabilities falling below those of clonotypes present in all four donors.

V lost 8 bases and J 8 bases, leaving 13 bases between the germline ends. The germline V gene encodes CDR1 SNHLY and CDR2 FYNNEI. This CDR3 is built from 12 residues. On sorted subsets, replicate PCRs used 200 to 250 ng DNA, or approximately 33,000 T cell genomes. The data were produced by immunoSEQ multiplex PCR, yet TCRdb's version contains in-frame clones alone and is incomplete. The table includes some 2,000,000 clones, over 85% detected once. The V gene is TRBV2, the J gene TRBJ2-1, with no clear D. The sample consisted of naive CD4+ T cells sorted from blood. Subset noted: CD45RA+ positively selected. The origin of this receptor is a man aged 18 to 29 in good health. CDR3 loop: CASVEHVDEQFF. In DNA form, the CDR3 reads TGTGCCAGCGTAGAACACGTGGATGAGCAGTTCTTC.